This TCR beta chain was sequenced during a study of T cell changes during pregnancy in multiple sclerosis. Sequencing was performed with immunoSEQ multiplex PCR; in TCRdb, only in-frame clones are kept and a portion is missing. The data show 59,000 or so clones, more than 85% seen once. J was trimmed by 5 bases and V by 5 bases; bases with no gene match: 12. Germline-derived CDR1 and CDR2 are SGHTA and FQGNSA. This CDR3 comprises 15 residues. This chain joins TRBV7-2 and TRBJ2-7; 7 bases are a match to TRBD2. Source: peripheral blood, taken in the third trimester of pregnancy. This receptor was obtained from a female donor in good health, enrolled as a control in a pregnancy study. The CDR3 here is CASSPQGGSPNEQYF. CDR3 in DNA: TGTGCCAGCAGCCCCCAGGGAGGGTCCCCCAACGAGCAGTACTTC.